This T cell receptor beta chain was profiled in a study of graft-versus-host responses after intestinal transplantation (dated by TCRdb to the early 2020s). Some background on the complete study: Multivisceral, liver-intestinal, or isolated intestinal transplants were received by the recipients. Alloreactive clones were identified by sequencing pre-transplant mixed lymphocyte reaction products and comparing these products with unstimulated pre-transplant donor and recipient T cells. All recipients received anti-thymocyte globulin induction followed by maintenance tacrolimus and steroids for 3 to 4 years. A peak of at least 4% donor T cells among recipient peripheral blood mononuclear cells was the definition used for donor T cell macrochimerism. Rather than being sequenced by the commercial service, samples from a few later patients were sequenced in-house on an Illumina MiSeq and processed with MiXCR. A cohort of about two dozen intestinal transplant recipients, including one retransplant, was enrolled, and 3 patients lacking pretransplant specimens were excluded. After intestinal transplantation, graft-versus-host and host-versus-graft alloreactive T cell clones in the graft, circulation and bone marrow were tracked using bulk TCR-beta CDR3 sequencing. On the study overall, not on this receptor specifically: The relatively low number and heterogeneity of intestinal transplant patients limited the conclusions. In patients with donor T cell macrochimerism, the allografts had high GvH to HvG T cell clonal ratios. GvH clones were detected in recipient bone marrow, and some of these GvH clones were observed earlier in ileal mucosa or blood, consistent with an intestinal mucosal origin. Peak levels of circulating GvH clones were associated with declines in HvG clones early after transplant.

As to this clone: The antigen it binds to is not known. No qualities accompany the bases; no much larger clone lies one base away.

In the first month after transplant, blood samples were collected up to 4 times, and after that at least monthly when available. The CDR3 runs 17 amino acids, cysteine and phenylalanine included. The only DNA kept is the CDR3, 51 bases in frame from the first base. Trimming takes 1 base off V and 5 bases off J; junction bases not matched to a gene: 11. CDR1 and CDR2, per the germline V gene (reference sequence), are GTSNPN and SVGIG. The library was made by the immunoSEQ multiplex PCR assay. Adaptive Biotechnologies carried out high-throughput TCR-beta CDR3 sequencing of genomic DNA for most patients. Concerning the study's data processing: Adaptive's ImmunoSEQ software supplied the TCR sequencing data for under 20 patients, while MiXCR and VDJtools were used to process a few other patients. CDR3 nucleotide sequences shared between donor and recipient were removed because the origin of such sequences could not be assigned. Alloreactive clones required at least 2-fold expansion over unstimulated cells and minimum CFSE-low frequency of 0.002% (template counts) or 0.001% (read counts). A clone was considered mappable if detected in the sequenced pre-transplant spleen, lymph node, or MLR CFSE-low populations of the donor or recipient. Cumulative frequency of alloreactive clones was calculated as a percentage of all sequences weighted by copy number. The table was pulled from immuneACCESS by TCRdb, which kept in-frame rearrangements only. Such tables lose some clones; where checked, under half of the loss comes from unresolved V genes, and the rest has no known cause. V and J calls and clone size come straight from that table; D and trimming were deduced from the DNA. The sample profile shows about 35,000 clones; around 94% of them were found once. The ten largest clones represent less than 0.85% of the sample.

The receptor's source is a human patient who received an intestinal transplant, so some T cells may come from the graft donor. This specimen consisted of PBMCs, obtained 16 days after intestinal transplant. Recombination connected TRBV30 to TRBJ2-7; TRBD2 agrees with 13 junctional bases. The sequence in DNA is TGTGCCTGGAGTGAGGGACTAGCGGGACCAAGTGGGCACGAGCAGTACTTC. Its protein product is CAWSEGLAGPSGHEQYF.